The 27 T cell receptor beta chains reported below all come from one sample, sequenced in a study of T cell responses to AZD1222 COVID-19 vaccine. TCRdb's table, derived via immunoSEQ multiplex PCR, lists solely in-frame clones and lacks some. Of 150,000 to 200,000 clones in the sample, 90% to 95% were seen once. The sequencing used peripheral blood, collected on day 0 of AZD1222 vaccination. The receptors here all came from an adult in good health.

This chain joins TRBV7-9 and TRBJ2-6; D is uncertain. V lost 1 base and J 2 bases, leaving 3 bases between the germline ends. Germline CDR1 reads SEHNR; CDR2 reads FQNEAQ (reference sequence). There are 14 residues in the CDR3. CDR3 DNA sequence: TGTGCCAGCAGCTTAGGGGCTGGGGCCAACGTCCTGACTTTC. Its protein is CASSLGAGANVLTF.

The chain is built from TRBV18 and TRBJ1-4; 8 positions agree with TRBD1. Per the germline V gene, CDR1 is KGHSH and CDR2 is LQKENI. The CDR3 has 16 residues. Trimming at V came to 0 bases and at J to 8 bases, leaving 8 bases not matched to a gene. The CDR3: CASSPPSGAGGEKLFF. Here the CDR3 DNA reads TGTGCCAGCTCACCACCCTCCGGAGCAGGGGGCGAAAAACTGTTTTTT. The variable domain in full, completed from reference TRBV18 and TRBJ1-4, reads NAGVMQNPRHLVRRRGQEARLRCSPMKGHSHVYWYRQLPEEGLKFMVYLQKENIIDESGMPKERFSAEFPKEGPSILRIQQVVRGDSAAYFCASSPPSGAGGEKLFFGSGTQLSVL.

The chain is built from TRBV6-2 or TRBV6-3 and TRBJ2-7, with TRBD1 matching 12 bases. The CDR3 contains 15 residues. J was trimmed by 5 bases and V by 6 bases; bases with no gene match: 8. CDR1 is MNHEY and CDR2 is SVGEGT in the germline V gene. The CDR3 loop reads CASSHLGDRGHEQYF. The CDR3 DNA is TGTGCCAGCAGCCACCTTGGGGACAGGGGGCACGAGCAGTACTTC.

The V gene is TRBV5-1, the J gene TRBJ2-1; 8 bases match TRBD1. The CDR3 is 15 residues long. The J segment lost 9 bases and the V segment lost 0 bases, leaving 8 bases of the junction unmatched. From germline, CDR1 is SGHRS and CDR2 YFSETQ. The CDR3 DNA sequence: TGCGCCAGCAGCTTGGACAGGGGGAACCTAGGTGAGCAGTTCTTC. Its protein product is CASSLDRGNLGEQFF.

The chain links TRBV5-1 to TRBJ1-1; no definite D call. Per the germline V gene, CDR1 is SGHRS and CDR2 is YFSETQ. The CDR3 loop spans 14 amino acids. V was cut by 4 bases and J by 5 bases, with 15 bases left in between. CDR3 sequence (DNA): TGCGCCAGCAGCGTAACTGGGAGTCGGACTGAAGCTTTCTTT. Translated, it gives CASSVTGSRTEAFF. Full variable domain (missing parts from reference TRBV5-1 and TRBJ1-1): KAGVTQTPRYLIKTRGQQVTLSCSPISGHRSVSWYQQTPGQGLQFLFEYFSETQRNKGNFPGRFSGRQFSNSRSEMNVSTLELGDSALYLCASSVTGSRTEAFFGQGTRLTVV.

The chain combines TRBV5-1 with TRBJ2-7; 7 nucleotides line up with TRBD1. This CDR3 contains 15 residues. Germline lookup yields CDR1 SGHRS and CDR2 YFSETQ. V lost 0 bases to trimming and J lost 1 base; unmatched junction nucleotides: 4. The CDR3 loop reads CASSLGTGVSYEQYF. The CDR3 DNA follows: TGCGCCAGCAGCTTGGGGACAGGCGTTTCCTACGAGCAGTACTTC.

The CDR3 sequence is CASSFSGGATDEQFF. CDR3 bases: TGCGCCAGCAGCTTTAGCGGGGGGGCCACGGATGAGCAGTTCTTC. The chain couples TRBV5-1 to TRBJ2-1; 11 nucleotides match TRBD2. V was clipped by 2 bases and J by 8 bases; unmatched bases: 6. The germline V gene has CDR1 SGHRS and CDR2 YFSETQ. The CDR3 covers 15 residues. Variable domain in full (rest from reference TRBV5-1 and TRBJ2-1): KAGVTQTPRYLIKTRGQQVTLSCSPISGHRSVSWYQQTPGQGLQFLFEYFSETQRNKGNFPGRFSGRQFSNSRSEMNVSTLELGDSALYLCASSFSGGATDEQFFGPGTRLTVL.

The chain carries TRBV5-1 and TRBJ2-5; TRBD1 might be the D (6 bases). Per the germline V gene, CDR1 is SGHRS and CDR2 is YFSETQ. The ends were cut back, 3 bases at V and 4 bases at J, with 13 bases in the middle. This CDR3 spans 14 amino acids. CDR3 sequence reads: CASSSGLGAETQYF. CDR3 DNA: TGCGCCAGCAGCTCGGGGTTGGGGGCAGAGACCCAGTACTTC.

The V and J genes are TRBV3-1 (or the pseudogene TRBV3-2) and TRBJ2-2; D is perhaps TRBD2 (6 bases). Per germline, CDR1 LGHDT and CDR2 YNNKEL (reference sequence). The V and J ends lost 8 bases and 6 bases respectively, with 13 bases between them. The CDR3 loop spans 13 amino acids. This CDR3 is CASAASVPGELFF. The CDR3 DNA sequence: TGTGCCAGCGCGGCTAGCGTCCCCGGGGAGCTGTTTTTT.

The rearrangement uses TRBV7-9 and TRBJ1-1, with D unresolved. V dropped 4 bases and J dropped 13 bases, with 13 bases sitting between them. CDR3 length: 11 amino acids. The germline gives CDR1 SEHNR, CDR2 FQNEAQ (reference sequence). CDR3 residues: CASSSSHSGFF. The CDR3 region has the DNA TGTGCCAGCAGCTCCTCCCACAGTGGTTTCTTT.

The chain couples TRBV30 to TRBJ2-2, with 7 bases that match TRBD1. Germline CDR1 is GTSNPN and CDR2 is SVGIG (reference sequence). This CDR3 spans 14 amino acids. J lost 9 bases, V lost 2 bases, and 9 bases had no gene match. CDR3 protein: CAWSWGQSNRELFF. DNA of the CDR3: TGTGCCTGGAGTTGGGGACAGTCTAACCGGGAGCTGTTTTTT.

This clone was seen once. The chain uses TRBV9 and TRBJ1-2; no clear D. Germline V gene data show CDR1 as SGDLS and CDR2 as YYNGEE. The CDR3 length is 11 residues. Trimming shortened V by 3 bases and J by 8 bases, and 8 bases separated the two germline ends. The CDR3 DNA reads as TGTGCCAGCAGCGGTCCCACAGGCTACACCTTC. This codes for CASSGPTGYTF.

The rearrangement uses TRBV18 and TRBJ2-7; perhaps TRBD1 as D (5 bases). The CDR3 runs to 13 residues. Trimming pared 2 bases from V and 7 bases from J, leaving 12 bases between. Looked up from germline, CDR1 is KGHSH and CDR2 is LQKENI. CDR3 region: CASSPGDQGEQYF. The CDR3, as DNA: TGTGCCAGCTCACCAGGGGATCAGGGAGAGCAGTACTTC. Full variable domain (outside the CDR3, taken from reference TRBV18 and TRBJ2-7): NAGVMQNPRHLVRRRGQEARLRCSPMKGHSHVYWYRQLPEEGLKFMVYLQKENIIDESGMPKERFSAEFPKEGPSILRIQQVVRGDSAAYFCASSPGDQGEQYFGPGTRLTVT.

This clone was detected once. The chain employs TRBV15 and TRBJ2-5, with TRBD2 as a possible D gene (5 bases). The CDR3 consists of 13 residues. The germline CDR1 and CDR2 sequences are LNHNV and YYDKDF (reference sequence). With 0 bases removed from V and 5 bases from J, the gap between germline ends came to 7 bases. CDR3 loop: CATSRDRRETQYF. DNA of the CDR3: TGTGCCACCAGCAGAGATAGGAGGGAGACCCAGTACTTC. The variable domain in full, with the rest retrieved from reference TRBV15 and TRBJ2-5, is DAMVIQNPRYQVTQFGKPVTLSCSQTLNHNVMYWYQQKSSQAPKLLFHYYDKDFNNEADTPDNFQSRRPNTSFCFLDIRSPGLGDTAMYLCATSRDRRETQYFGPGTRLLVL.

The CDR3 DNA is TGTGCCAGCAGCTTAGCCCCCAGGGGGGGGAGGCACGAGCAGTACTTC. Translation gives CASSLAPRGGRHEQYF. V gene TRBV11-2 combines with J gene TRBJ2-7, with D perhaps given as TRBD1 or TRBD2 (7 bases each). V gave up 1 base and J gave up 5 bases, with 18 bases separating them. Germline V gene sequence: CDR1 SGHAT, CDR2 FQNNGV. CDR3 length: 16 amino acids.

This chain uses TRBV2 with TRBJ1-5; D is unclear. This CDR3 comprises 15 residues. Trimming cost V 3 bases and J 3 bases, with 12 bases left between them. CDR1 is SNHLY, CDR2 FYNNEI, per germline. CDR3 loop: CASSEGSVFNQPQHF. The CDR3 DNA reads TGTGCCAGCAGTGAGGGGTCGGTTTTCAATCAGCCCCAGCATTTT.

The CDR3 loop reads CASSQEGDPARVDTQYF. As DNA, the CDR3 is TGCGCCAGCAGCCAAGAAGGGGACCCTGCTCGGGTAGATACGCAGTATTTT. This chain connects TRBV4-3 to TRBJ2-3; D is perhaps TRBD1 or TRBD2 (5 bases each). The CDR3 loop spans 17 amino acids. Germline V CDR1 and CDR2: LGHNA, YSLEER. V was pared by 0 bases and J by 5 bases, with 18 bases between.

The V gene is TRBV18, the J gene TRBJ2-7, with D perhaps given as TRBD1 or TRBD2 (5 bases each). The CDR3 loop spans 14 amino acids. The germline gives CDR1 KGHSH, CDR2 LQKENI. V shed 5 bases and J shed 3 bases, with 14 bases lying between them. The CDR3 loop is CASSSGTAFYEQYF. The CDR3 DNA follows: TGTGCCAGCTCATCCGGGACGGCGTTCTACGAGCAGTACTTC.

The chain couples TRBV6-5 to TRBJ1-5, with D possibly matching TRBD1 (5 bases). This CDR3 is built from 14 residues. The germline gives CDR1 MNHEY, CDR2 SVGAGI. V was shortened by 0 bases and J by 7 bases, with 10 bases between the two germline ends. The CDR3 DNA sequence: TGTGCCAGCAGTTACTCTGGGGGGGACCAGCCCCAGCATTTT. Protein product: CASSYSGGDQPQHF.

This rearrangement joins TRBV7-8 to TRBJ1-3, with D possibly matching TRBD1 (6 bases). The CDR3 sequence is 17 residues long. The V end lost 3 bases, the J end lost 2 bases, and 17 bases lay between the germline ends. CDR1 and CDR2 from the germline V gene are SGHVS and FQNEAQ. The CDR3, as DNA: TGTGCCAGCAGCTTCTTGTCAGGGGCAGAACCTGGAAACACCATATATTTT. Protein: CASSFLSGAEPGNTIYF. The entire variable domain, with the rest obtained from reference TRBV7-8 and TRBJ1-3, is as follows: GAGVSQSPRYKVAKRGQDVALRCDPISGHVSLFWYQQALGQGPEFLTYFQNEAQLDKSGLPSDRFFAERPEGSVSTLKIQRTQQEDSAVYLCASSFLSGAEPGNTIYFGEGSWLTVV.

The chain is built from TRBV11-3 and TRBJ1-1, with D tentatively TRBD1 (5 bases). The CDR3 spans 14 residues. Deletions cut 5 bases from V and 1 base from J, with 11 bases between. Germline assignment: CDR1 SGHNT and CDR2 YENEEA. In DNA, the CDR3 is TGTGCCAGCAGCCCGGGACGGACGAACACTGAAGCTTTCTTT. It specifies CASSPGRTNTEAFF.

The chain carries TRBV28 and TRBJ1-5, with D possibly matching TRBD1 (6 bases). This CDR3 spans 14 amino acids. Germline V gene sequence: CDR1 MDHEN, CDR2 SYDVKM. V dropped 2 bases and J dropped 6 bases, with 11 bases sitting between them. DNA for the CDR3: TGTGCCAGCAGTTTAGCACAGGGAAGTCAGCCCCAGCATTTT. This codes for CASSLAQGSQPQHF.

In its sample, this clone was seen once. This CDR3 reads CASSPRDIHSGNTIYF. CDR3 nucleotide sequence: TGTGCCAGCTCACCACGGGACATTCACTCTGGAAACACCATATATTTT. V usage is TRBV18 and J usage is TRBJ1-3; possibly TRBD1 for D (6 bases). V lost 1 base, J lost 0 bases, and 10 bases lay in between. This CDR3 has 16 amino acids. Germline values: CDR1 KGHSH, CDR2 LQKENI. Supplemented by reference TRBV18 and TRBJ1-3, the full variable domain reads NAGVMQNPRHLVRRRGQEARLRCSPMKGHSHVYWYRQLPEEGLKFMVYLQKENIIDESGMPKERFSAEFPKEGPSILRIQQVVRGDSAAYFCASSPRDIHSGNTIYFGEGSWLTVV.

For the CDR3, the DNA is TGTGCCAGCAGCTTATCGGCGGGGCCTCAAGAGACCCAGTACTTC. This gives the protein CASSLSAGPQETQYF. The chain is built from TRBV11-2 and TRBJ2-5, with D possibly TRBD2 on 6 matching bases. This CDR3 contains 15 residues. Trimming cost V 2 bases and J 2 bases, with 12 bases left between them. CDR1 is SGHAT and CDR2 is FQNNGV in the germline V gene.

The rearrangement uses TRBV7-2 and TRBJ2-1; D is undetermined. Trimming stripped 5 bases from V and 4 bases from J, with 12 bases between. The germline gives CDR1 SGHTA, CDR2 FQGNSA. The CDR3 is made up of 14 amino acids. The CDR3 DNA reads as TGTGCCAGCAGCCCCTTGGTGGCGTACAATGAGCAGTTCTTC. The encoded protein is CASSPLVAYNEQFF.

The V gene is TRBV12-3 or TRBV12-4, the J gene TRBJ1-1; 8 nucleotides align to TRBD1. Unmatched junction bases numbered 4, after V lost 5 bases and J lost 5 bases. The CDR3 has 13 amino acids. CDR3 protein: CASSLDRDTEAFF. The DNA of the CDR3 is TGTGCCAGCAGTCTGGACAGGGATACTGAAGCTTTCTTT.

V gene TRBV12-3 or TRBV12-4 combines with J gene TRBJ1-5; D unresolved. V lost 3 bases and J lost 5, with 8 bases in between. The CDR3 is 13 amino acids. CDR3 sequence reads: CASSFGQYQPQHF. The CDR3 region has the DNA TGTGCCAGCAGTTTCGGCCAATATCAGCCCCAGCATTTT.